This T cell receptor (beta chain) was documented in a study of shared clonotypes between healthy human individuals. The overall study: Used for every donor were three CD4 naive, three CD4 memory, two CD8 naive and one CD8 memory plate.

In the case of this clone: Antigen unknown. At the DNA level, this CDR3 is encoded by other sequences in the same sample as well.

Study-wide results and caveats: In contrast to clonotypes shared by all four donors, non-shared clonotypes had lower generation probabilities. The represented genetic and exposure-history diversity was limited by the small number of donors.

Positive CCR7 selection of CD45RO-negative cells yielded the naive CD8 cells, and terminally differentiated effector memory CD45RA+ cells were excluded. In the sorted-subset replicate PCRs, 150 to 200 ng DNA, 25,000 to 35,000 T cell genomes, was used. Profiled with immunoSEQ multiplex PCR; TCRdb holds only in-frame clones, not every one. This sample yields about 2 million clones, of which roughly 94% are seen a single time; 1.2% belongs to the top ten. The ends were cut back, 0 bases at V and 2 bases at J, with 5 bases in the middle. Germline V lookup: CDR1 LGHNA, CDR2 YSLEER. The CDR3 spans 13 residues.

Sequencing was carried out using naive CD8+ T cells sorted from blood. The receptor's source is a man between 18 and 35 years old in good health. This chain joins TRBV4-3 and TRBJ2-7; D gene unclear. This CDR3 is CASSQDRTYEQYF. CDR3 DNA sequence: TGCGCCAGCAGCCAAGATAGGACCTACGAGCAGTACTTC.